Listed below are T cell receptor beta chains from one sample, sequenced in a study of blood T cell repertoires in COVID-19. Using immunoSEQ multiplex PCR, the repertoire was profiled, and TCRdb retains in-frame clones only, with some absent. Of approximately 200,000 clones listed, roughly 87% are singletons. Sequenced sample: PBMCs or T cells enriched from blood (not recorded which). Receptors originate from a woman under 40 who had recovered from COVID-19. CDR3s include the opening cysteine and the closing phenylalanine or tryptophan. D genes are given only for firm matches. Part of the rows lack a size; the others show once, few, many or a class for expanded clones.

>-|TRBV25-1|TRBJ1-1|-
CASRPGGEGTEAFF
TGTGCCAGCAGGCCGGGGGGGGAGGGCACTGAAGCTTTCTTT
>-|TRBV6-2/TRBV6-3|TRBJ1-2|-
CASSYSKQVGGYTF
TGTGCCAGCAGTTACTCGAAACAGGTCGGTGGCTACACCTTC
>-|TRBV7-2|TRBJ2-7|TRBD2
CASSLLAGDGHEQYF
TGTGCCAGCAGCTTACTAGCGGGAGATGGGCACGAGCAGTACTTC
>-|TRBV6-5|TRBJ2-2|TRBD2
CASRREATGELFF
TGTGCCAGCAGACGGGAGGCGACCGGGGAGCTGTTTTTT
>-|TRBV10-2|TRBJ2-5|TRBD2
CASSESGWLAGGSQETQYF
TGCGCCAGCAGTGAGTCGGGGTGGCTAGCGGGAGGATCTCAAGAGACCCAGTACTTC
>-|TRBV29-1|TRBJ1-1|-
CSVDQYTEAFF
TGCAGCGTTGATCAGTACACTGAAGCTTTCTTT
>-|TRBV4-1|TRBJ2-7|-
CASSQGLRYEQYF
TGCGCCAGCAGCCAAGGTTTGCGCTACGAGCAGTACTTC
>-|TRBV4-1|TRBJ1-4|-
CASSQESGLGGGEKLFF
TGCGCCAGCAGCCAAGAATCAGGGTTAGGAGGAGGGGAAAAACTGTTTTTT
>-|TRBV7-3|TRBJ2-7|-
CASSLSRSYEQYF
TGTGCCAGCAGCTTAAGCAGGTCCTACGAGCAGTACTTC
>-|TRBV9|TRBJ2-2|TRBD2
CASSVGTSGPEVTGELFF
TGTGCCAGCAGCGTAGGGACTAGCGGGCCCGAGGTAACCGGGGAGCTGTTTTTT
>-|TRBV19|TRBJ1-1|-
CASSTTDTEAFF
TGTGCCAGTAGTACGACAGACACTGAAGCTTTCTTT
>-|TRBV4-3|TRBJ1-1|-
CASSQVQGDAEAFF
TGCGCCAGCAGCCAAGTACAAGGGGATGCTGAAGCTTTCTTT
>once|TRBV5-4|TRBJ2-1|-
CASSRSRNEQFF
TGTGCCAGCAGCCGGAGCCGGAATGAGCAGTTCTTC